These T cell receptor beta chains were read from a single sample in a study of cytomegalovirus exposure and HLA in healthy donors. This table comes from immunoSEQ multiplex PCR, and its TCRdb copy is limited to in-frame clones, with some not included. The sample holds some 150,000 clones, about 80% seen once. Sequencing input: PBMCs. The receptors here all came from a man under 40 in good health and CMV-seronegative. The CDR3 runs from the conserved cysteine through the conserved F or W. The D gene is left open where the match is weak. For some rows the clone size is stated as once, few or many, or as a class when expanded; others skip it.

j_call clone_size v_call d_call cdr3_aa cdr3_nt
TRBJ2-1 . TRBV15 . CATSRYSIIADNEQFF TGTGCCACCAGCAGATATTCGATTATAGCAGACAATGAGCAGTTCTTC
TRBJ1-1 . TRBV6-1 . CASSESMNTEAFF TGTGCCAGCAGTGAATCCATGAACACTGAAGCTTTCTTT
TRBJ2-2 once TRBV27 TRBD1 CASSPGTGITGELFF TGTGCCAGCAGCCCCGGGACAGGGATAACCGGGGAGCTGTTTTTT
TRBJ1-1 . TRBV7-9 . CSSSLVNARATEAFF TGTTCCAGCAGCTTAGTTAATGCCAGGGCGACTGAAGCTTTCTTT
TRBJ1-2 . TRBV27 . CATAPDWSDGYTF TGTGCCACCGCCCCGGACTGGAGTGATGGCTACACCTTC
TRBJ2-3 . TRBV28 TRBD2 CASSLVSGGSTDTQYF TGTGCCAGCAGTTTGGTTAGCGGGGGAAGCACAGATACGCAGTATTTT
TRBJ1-5 . TRBV2 TRBD1 CASSPRMWTGGFKPQHF TGTGCCAGCAGTCCCCGAATGTGGACAGGGGGCTTTAAGCCCCAGCATTTT
TRBJ2-1 . TRBV5-4 TRBD1 CASSLDTGGKNEQFF TGTGCCAGCAGCTTGGACACAGGGGGCAAGAATGAGCAGTTCTTC
TRBJ1-1 . TRBV4-1 TRBD1 CASSGRTGMNTEAFF TGCGCCAGCAGCGGCCGGACAGGAATGAACACTGAAGCTTTCTTT
TRBJ2-7 . TRBV28 TRBD1 CASSSPFLDPGQGERHYEQYF TGTGCCAGCAGTTCCCCCTTCCTAGATCCGGGACAGGGGGAACGTCACTACGAGCAGTACTTC
TRBJ2-3 . TRBV28 TRBD1 CASSWTGVVNTQYF TGTGCCAGCAGCTGGACAGGGGTGGTGAATACGCAGTATTTT
TRBJ2-1 . TRBV15 TRBD2 CATSRDRTSGTPGSYNEQFF TGTGCCACCAGCAGGGATCGGACTAGCGGGACTCCCGGCTCCTACAATGAGCAGTTCTTC
TRBJ1-1 . TRBV5-1 . CASSLVGEGMNTEAFF TGCGCCAGCAGCTTGGTGGGGGAGGGGATGAACACTGAAGCTTTCTTT
TRBJ2-1 . TRBV25-1 . CASSEARGTYNEQFF TGTGCCAGCAGTGAAGCCCGAGGAACCTACAATGAGCAGTTCTTC
TRBJ1-2 . TRBV11-3 TRBD1 CASSPDPGQGPSYGYTF TGTGCCAGCAGCCCTGATCCGGGACAGGGGCCTTCCTATGGCTACACCTTC
TRBJ1-5 once TRBV6-1 . CASSVETPNQPQHF TGTGCCAGCAGTGTCGAAACTCCAAATCAGCCCCAGCATTTT
TRBJ1-5 few TRBV2 TRBD1 CASSERTGADQPQHF TGTGCCAGCAGTGAGAGGACAGGAGCGGATCAGCCCCAGCATTTT
TRBJ1-1 . TRBV2 . CASRTGGRVTEAFF TGTGCCAGCAGGACTGGCGGGAGGGTCACTGAAGCTTTCTTT
TRBJ2-1 . TRBV30 TRBD2 CASGREGYNEQFF TGTGCTAGCGGGAGAGAGGGCTACAATGAGCAGTTCTTC
TRBJ1-6 . TRBV5-4 . CASSLGGRSSYNSPLHF TGTGCCAGCAGCTTGGGGGGCAGAAGCTCCTATAATTCACCCCTCCACTTT
TRBJ2-2 few TRBV7-3 TRBD1 CASSLGQGVKAGELFF TGTGCCAGCAGCTTAGGACAGGGGGTCAAGGCAGGGGAGCTGTTTTTT
TRBJ2-7 . TRBV27 . CASSSVTDTYEQYF TGTGCCAGCAGTTCCGTGACAGATACCTACGAGCAGTACTTC
TRBJ2-7 . TRBV21-1 . CASSNGQGETYEQYF TGTGCCAGCAGCAATGGGCAGGGGGAAACCTACGAGCAGTACTTC
TRBJ1-2 . TRBV25-1 . CASSEPGNGYGYTF TGTGCCAGCAGTGAACCAGGGAACGGCTATGGCTACACCTTC
TRBJ1-3 . TRBV7-9 . CSSSLGQFGVGNTIYF TGTTCCAGCAGCCTCGGACAGTTCGGGGTTGGAAACACCATATATTTT
TRBJ1-1 . TRBV28 . CASIAPREAFF TGTGCCAGCATAGCCCCACGGGAAGCTTTCTTT
TRBJ2-7 . TRBV9 TRBD1 CASSVAADRVYEQYF TGTGCCAGCAGCGTAGCTGCGGACAGGGTTTACGAGCAGTACTTC
TRBJ2-5 . TRBV11-2 TRBD1 CASSLQGQGAETQYF TGTGCCAGCAGCTTACAGGGACAGGGGGCAGAGACCCAGTACTTC
TRBJ2-1 . TRBV5-6 TRBD2 CASSWTSGGLNEQFF TGTGCCAGCAGCTGGACTAGCGGGGGGTTGAATGAGCAGTTCTTC
TRBJ1-2 . TRBV6-5 TRBD1 CASSQDREKNYGYTF TGTGCCAGCAGCCAGGACAGGGAAAAGAACTATGGCTACACCTTC
TRBJ1-6 . TRBV5-1 . CASSSNRDSYNSPLHF TGCGCCAGCAGCTCAAACAGGGACTCCTATAATTCACCCCTCCACTTT
TRBJ1-2 once TRBV5-4 . CASSLERSGGYTF TGTGCCAGCAGCTTGGAAAGGTCGGGAGGCTACACCTTC
TRBJ1-1 . TRBV30 . CAWSVRENTEAFF TGTGCCTGGAGTGTACGCGAGAACACTGAAGCTTTCTTT
TRBJ1-1 . TRBV6-4 . CASSPRGNTEAFF TGTGCCAGCAGCCCCCGGGGGAACACTGAAGCTTTCTTT
TRBJ1-6 few TRBV27 . CATAVSYNSPLHF TGTGCCACTGCGGTGTCCTATAATTCACCCCTCCACTTT
TRBJ2-2 once TRBV7-9 TRBD2 CSSSLDLAGVATGELFF TGTTCCAGCAGCTTAGACCTAGCGGGAGTGGCCACCGGGGAGCTGTTTTTT
TRBJ2-3 . TRBV2 . CASSGGSISTDTQYF TGTGCCAGCAGTGGGGGCTCAATCAGCACAGATACGCAGTATTTT
TRBJ1-2 few TRBV5-4 TRBD1 CASSKGTAGYTF TGTGCCAGCAGCAAAGGGACAGCCGGCTACACCTTC